The rows below give T cell receptor beta chains drawn from one sample of a study of blood T cells in healthy people across ages. TCRdb reprocessed the 5' RACE reads with MiXCR, giving one entry per CDR3 protein. Here the sample spans about 680,000 distinct CDR3 sequences, more than 40% being singletons. The specimen was blood. These receptors were collected from a woman in her fifties or sixties in good health. Each CDR3 is given with its conserved first and last residue. The D gene is left open where the match is weak. Only part of the rows carry a size: once, few, many, or a class if the clone is expanded.

clone_size j_call v_call d_call cdr3_aa cdr3_nt
. TRBJ2-3 TRBV6-2/TRBV6-3 TRBD1 CASSYSRWGTGSIPGTDTQYF TGTGCCAGCAGTTACTCGAGGTGGGGGACAGGGAGTATTCCTGGCACAGATACGCAGTATTTT
. TRBJ2-1 TRBV6-2/TRBV6-3 . CASLLRDRNEQFF TGTGCCAGCCTTCTGCGGGATCGCAATGAGCAGTTCTTC
. TRBJ2-1 TRBV5-6 TRBD2 CASSTGLVGYEQFF TGTGCCAGCAGCACGGGACTAGTCGGTTATGAGCAGTTCTTC
few TRBJ2-1 TRBV27 . CASRMDSYNEQFF TGTGCCAGCAGGATGGACAGCTACAATGAGCAGTTCTTC
. TRBJ2-7 TRBV20-1 . CSARDSSRGSYEQYF TGCAGTGCTAGAGATAGTAGCCGGGGCTCATACGAGCAGTACTTC
. TRBJ2-5 TRBV15 TRBD1 CATSRERTGRSETQYF TGTGCCACCAGCAGAGAAAGGACAGGGCGGTCGGAGACCCAGTACTTC
. TRBJ2-1 TRBV29-1 . CSVEGASSYNEQFF TGCAGCGTTGAAGGGGCAAGCTCCTACAATGAGCAGTTCTTC
. TRBJ2-1 TRBV11-2 . CASSLEIIYNEQFF TGTGCCAGCAGCTTGGAGATAATCTACAATGAGCAGTTCTTC
. TRBJ2-7 TRBV7-9 TRBD1 CASSPGGTGFAEQYF TGTGCCAGCAGCCCCGGGGGGACAGGGTTCGCCGAGCAGTACTTC
. TRBJ2-5 TRBV5-1 . CASSSPTDRETQYF TGCGCCAGCAGCTCCCCGACCGATAGAGAGACCCAGTACTTC
many TRBJ2-7 TRBV21-1 . CASSKDEDTKSEQYF TGTGCCAGCAGCAAAGATGAGGACACCAAGAGCGAGCAGTACTTC
. TRBJ2-1 TRBV6-6 . CASTSGRYNEQFF TGTGCCAGCACCTCAGGGAGGTACAATGAGCAGTTCTTC
. TRBJ2-5 TRBV5-6 . CASSLASTFYNNEQYF TGTGCCAGCAGCTTGGCCAGCACCTTTTACAACAATGAGCAGTACTTC
. TRBJ1-6 TRBV20-1 TRBD1 CSANYDRGLISYNSPLHF TGCAGTGCTAACTACGACAGGGGCTTGATCTCCTATAATTCACCCCTCCACTTT
. TRBJ2-7 TRBV7-2 . CASRPFLANHEQYF TGTGCCAGCAGGCCTTTCTTAGCAAACCACGAGCAGTACTTC
few TRBJ2-3 TRBV27 TRBD1 CASSLDRDADTQYF TGTGCCAGCTCCCTGGACAGGGATGCAGATACGCAGTATTTT
once TRBJ2-7 TRBV3-1 TRBD2 CASSQGTSGIGSNEQYF TGTGCCAGCAGCCAGGGGACTAGCGGGATCGGTAGTAATGAGCAGTACTTC
. TRBJ2-3 TRBV7-3 . CASSFTGRDTQYF TGTGCCAGCAGCTTCACAGGTCGGGATACGCAGTATTTT
. TRBJ2-7 TRBV7-2 . CASSLTSGYSYEQYF TGTGCCAGCAGCTTAACGAGCGGGTACTCCTACGAGCAGTACTTC
. TRBJ2-3 TRBV7-9 TRBD2 CASSLAVDSGGVLDTQYF TGTGCCAGCAGCTTAGCCGTTGATAGCGGGGGAGTCCTAGATACGCAGTATTTT
. TRBJ2-1 TRBV29-1 TRBD2 CSVDGRRYNEQFF TGCAGCGTTGACGGGAGGCGATACAATGAGCAGTTCTTC
few TRBJ1-5 TRBV20-1 . CSAPMRRNNQPQHF TGCAGTGCTCCGATGAGAAGGAACAATCAGCCCCAGCATTTT
few TRBJ2-1 TRBV4-1 . CASSQAPTSSYNEQFF TGCGCCAGCAGCCAGGCCCCTACGAGCTCCTACAATGAGCAGTTCTTC
few TRBJ2-7 TRBV20-1 TRBD1 CSAADRGLPSYEQYF TGCAGTGCTGCCGACAGGGGGCTTCCCTCCTACGAGCAGTACTTC
. TRBJ2-7 TRBV6-7 . CASSYSAGTDYEQYF TGTGCCAGCAGTTACTCAGCGGGGACAGACTACGAGCAGTACTTC
. TRBJ2-7 TRBV7-9 . CASSPQGSRSYEQYF TGTGCCAGCAGCCCCCAGGGTTCGAGGAGCTACGAGCAGTACTTC
. TRBJ2-1 TRBV20-1 . CSAAYNEQFF TGCAGTGCCGCCTATAATGAGCAGTTCTTC
. TRBJ2-3 TRBV7-2 . CASATNFRGRWEYF TGTGCCAGCGCGACGAATTTCAGGGGGAGGTGGGAGTATTTT
few TRBJ1-2 TRBV5-1 . CASSNEGTPGYTF TGCGCCAGCAGCAACGAGGGGACGCCAGGCTACACCTTC
. TRBJ1-1 TRBV2 TRBD1 CASSPGTASEAFF TGTGCCAGCAGCCCCGGGACAGCCTCTGAAGCTTTCTTT
few TRBJ2-1 TRBV10-3 . CAISESRGRAIDEQFF TGTGCCATCAGTGAGTCAAGGGGGAGGGCCATCGATGAGCAGTTCTTC
. TRBJ2-1 TRBV7-3 . CASSQDNQETQFF TGTGCCAGCAGCCAGGACAACCAAGAGACCCAGTTCTTC
. TRBJ2-5 TRBV5-1 TRBD2 CASSLAPRTSGGETQYF TGCGCCAGCAGCTTGGCTCCTCGGACTAGCGGGGGAGAGACCCAGTACTTC